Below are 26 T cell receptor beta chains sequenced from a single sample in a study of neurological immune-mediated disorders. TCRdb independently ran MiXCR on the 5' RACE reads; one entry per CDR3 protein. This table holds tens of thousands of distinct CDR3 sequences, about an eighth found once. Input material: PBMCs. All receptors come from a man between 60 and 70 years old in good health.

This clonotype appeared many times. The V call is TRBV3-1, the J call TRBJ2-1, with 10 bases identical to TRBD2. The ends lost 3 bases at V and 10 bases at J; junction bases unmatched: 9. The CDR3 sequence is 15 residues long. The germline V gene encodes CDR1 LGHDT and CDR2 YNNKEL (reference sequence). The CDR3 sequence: CASSQAPGLATEQFF. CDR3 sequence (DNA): TGTGCCAGCAGCCAGGCACCGGGACTAGCGACCGAGCAGTTCTTC.

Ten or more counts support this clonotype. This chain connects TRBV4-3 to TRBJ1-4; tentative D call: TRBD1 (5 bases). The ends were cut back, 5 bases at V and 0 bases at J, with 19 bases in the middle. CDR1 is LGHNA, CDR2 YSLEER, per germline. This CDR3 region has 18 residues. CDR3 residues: CASSDRRTSGPTNEKLFF. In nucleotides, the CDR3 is TGCGCCAGCAGCGACAGACGCACTTCAGGACCAACTAATGAAAAACTGTTTTTT.

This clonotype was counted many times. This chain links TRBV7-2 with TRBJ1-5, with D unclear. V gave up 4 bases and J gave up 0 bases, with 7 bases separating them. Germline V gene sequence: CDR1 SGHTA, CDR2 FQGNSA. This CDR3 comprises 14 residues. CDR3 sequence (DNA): TGTGCCAGCAGCTCAGTTTATAGCAATCAGCCCCAGCATTTT. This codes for CASSSVYSNQPQHF.

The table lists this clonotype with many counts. DNA of the CDR3: TGTGCCAGCAGCTCTTACAGCGGACCGAACACCGGGGAGCTGTTTTTT. Translation gives CASSSYSGPNTGELFF. The rearrangement links TRBV7-2 to TRBJ2-2; D is possibly TRBD2 (5 bases). The CDR3 totals 16 residues. Trimming took 4 bases from V and 0 from J, leaving 12 bases between them. Germline V gene data show CDR1 as SGHTA and CDR2 as FQGNSA.

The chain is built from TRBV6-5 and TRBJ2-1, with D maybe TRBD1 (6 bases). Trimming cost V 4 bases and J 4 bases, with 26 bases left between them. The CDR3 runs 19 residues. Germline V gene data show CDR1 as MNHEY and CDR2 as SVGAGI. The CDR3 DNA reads TGTGCCAGCAGTTCGAGGGGGTACTCATCCGCCAGACGATACAATGAGCAGTTCTTC. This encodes CASSSRGYSSARRYNEQFF.

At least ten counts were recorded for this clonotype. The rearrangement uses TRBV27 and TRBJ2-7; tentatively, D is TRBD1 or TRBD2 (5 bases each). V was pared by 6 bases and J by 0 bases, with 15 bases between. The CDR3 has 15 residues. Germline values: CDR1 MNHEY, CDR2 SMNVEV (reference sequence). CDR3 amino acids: CASRGQGEISYEQYF. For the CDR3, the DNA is TGTGCCAGCAGAGGCCAAGGGGAGATCTCCTACGAGCAGTACTTC.

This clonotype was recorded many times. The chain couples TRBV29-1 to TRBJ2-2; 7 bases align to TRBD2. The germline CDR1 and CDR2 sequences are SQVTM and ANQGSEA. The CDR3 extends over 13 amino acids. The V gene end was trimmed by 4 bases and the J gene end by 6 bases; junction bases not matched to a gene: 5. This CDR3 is CSVGGGIPGELFF. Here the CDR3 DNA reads TGCAGCGTTGGGGGGGGTATTCCCGGGGAGCTGTTTTTT.

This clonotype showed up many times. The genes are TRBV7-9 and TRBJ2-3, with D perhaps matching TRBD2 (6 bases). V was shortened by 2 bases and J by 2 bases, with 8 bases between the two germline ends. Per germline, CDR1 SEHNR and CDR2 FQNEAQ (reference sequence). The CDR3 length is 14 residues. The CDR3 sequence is CASSLQGLTDTQYF. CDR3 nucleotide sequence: TGTGCCAGCAGCTTACAGGGACTCACAGATACGCAGTATTTT.

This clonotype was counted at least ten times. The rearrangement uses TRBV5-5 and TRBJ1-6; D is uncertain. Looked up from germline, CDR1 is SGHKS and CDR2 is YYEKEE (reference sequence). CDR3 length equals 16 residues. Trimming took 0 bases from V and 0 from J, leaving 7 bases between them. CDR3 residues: CASSLALSSYNSPLHF. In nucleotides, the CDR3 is TGTGCCAGCAGCTTGGCTCTTAGCTCCTATAATTCACCCCTCCACTTT.

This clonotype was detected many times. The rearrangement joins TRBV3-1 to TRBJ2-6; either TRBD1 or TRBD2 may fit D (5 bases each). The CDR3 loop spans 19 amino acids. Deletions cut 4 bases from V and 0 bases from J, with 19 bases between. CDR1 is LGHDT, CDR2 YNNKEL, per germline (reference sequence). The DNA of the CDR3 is TGTGCCAGCAGCCCCAACCTCGGGGCAGCCGGCTCTGGGGCCAACGTCCTGACTTTC. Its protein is CASSPNLGAAGSGANVLTF.

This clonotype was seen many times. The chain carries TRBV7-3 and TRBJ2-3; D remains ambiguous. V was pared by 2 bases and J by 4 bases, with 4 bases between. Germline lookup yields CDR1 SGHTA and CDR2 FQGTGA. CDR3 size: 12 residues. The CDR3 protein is CASSLDSDTQYF. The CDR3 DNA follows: TGTGCCAGCAGCTTAGACTCAGATACGCAGTATTTT.

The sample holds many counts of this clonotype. The CDR3 nucleotides read TGCAGCGTTGAGGGGGAGCGAGGCAATGAGCAGTTCTTC. It is translated as CSVEGERGNEQFF. The V gene is TRBV29-1, the J gene TRBJ2-1; D may correspond to TRBD1 or TRBD2 (5 bases each). Per the germline V gene, CDR1 is SQVTM and CDR2 is ANQGSEA. The CDR3 totals 13 residues. V dropped 3 bases and J dropped 6 bases, with 12 bases sitting between them.

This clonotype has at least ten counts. The CDR3 DNA reads as TGCAGTGCTAGAGGTCGCGGGACGGCCTACGAGCAGTACTTC. It encodes CSARGRGTAYEQYF. The chain employs TRBV20-1 and TRBJ2-7; maybe TRBD2 (6 bases). Germline V gene data show CDR1 as DFQATT and CDR2 as SNEGSKA (reference sequence). The CDR3 loop spans 14 amino acids. Trimming cost V 1 base and J 2 bases, with 12 bases left between them.

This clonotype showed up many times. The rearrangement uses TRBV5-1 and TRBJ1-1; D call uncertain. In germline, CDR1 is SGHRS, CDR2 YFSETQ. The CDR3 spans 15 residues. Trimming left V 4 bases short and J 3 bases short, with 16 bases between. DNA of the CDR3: TGCGCCAGCAGCGGCCCCGGCAGTGAGGACACTGAAGCTTTCTTT. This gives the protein CASSGPGSEDTEAFF.

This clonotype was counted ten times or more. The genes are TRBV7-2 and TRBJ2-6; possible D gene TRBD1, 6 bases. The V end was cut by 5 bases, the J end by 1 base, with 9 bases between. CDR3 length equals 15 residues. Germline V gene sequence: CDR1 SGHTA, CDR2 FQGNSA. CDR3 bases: TGTGCCAGCAGCCTAGACAGGTCTGGGGCCAACGTCCTGACTTTC. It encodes CASSLDRSGANVLTF.

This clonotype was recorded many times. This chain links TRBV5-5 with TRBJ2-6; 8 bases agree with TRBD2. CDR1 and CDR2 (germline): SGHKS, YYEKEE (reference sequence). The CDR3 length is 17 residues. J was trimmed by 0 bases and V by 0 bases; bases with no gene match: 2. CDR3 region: CASSLEGTSSGANVLTF. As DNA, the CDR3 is TGTGCCAGCAGCTTGGAAGGGACTAGCTCTGGGGCCAACGTCCTGACTTTC.

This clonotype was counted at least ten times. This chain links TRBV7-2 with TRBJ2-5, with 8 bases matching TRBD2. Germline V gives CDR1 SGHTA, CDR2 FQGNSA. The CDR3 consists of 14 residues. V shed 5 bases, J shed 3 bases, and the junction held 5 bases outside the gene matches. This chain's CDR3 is CASSRGGRKETQYF. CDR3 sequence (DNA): TGTGCCAGCAGCCGGGGGGGGCGGAAAGAGACCCAGTACTTC.

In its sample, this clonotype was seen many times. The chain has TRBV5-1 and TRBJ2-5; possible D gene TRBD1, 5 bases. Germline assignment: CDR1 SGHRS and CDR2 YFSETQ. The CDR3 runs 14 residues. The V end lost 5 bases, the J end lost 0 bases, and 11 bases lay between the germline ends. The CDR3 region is CASRSSGNQETQYF. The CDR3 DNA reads TGCGCCAGCAGATCTTCAGGGAACCAAGAGACCCAGTACTTC.

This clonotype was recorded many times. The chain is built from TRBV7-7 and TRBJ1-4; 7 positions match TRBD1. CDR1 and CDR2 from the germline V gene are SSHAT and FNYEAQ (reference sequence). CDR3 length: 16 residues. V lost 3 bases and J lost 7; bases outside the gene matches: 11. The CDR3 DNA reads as TGTGCCAGCAGCTTGGGGAGGGGGCGTATGGCTGAAAAACTGTTTTTT. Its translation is CASSLGRGRMAEKLFF.

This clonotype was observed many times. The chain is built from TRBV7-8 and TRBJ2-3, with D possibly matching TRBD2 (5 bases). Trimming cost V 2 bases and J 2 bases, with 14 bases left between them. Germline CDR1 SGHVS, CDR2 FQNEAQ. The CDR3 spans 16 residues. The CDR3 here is CASSLTVTTLTDTQYF. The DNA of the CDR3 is TGTGCCAGCAGCTTAACGGTGACTACGCTCACAGATACGCAGTATTTT.

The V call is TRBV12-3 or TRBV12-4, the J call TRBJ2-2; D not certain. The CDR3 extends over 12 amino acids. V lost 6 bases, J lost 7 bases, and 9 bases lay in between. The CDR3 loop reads CASRTPYGELFF. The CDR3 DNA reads TGTGCCAGCAGAACGCCTTACGGGGAGCTGTTTTTT.

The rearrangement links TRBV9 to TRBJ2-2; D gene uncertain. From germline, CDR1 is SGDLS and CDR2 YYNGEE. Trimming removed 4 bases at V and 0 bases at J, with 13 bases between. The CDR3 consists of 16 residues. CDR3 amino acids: CASSPGPPSNTGELFF. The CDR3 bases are TGTGCCAGCAGCCCTGGACCCCCCTCGAACACCGGGGAGCTGTTTTTT.

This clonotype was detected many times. CDR3 loop: CSARDVSYGYTF. For the CDR3, the DNA is TGCAGTGCTAGAGATGTGAGTTATGGCTACACCTTC. The rearrangement links TRBV20-1 to TRBJ1-2; D gene unclear. Deletions cut 0 bases from V and 5 bases from J, with 7 bases between. CDR3 length: 12 residues. Germline V CDR1 and CDR2: DFQATT, SNEGSKA (reference sequence).

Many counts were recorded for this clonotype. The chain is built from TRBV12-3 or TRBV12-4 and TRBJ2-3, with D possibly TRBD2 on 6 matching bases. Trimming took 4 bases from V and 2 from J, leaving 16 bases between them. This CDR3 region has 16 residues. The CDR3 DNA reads TGTGCCAGCAGTTCCCTCCTGGCGGGGAACACAGATACGCAGTATTTT. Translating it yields CASSSLLAGNTDTQYF.

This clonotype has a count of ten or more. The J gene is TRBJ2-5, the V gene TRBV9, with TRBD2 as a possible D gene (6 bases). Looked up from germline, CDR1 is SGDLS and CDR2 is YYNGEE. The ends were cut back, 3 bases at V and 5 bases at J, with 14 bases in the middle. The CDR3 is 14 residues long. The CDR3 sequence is CASSAPPSGETQYF. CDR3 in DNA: TGTGCCAGCAGCGCCCCCCCCAGCGGGGAGACCCAGTACTTC.

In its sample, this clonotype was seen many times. The CDR3 nucleotides are TGCAGTCCATCGGAGGGACGTCAGGAGACCCAGTACTTC. Protein: CSPSEGRQETQYF. The genes are TRBV20-1 and TRBJ2-5, with a possible D match to TRBD2 (6 bases). The CDR3 runs 13 residues. The germline gives CDR1 DFQATT, CDR2 SNEGSKA (reference sequence). Trimming stripped 8 bases from V and 5 bases from J, with 18 bases between.